Sequencing of this TCR beta chain was carried out in a study of T cells after yellow fever vaccination. General study points: Of the clonotypes, a small share occurred in both CD4 and CD8 compartments.

MiXCR, run by TCRdb on the 5' RACE reads, gives a single entry per CDR3 protein. The data contain fewer than 650,000 distinct CDR3 sequences, 20% to 25% of them seen just once; the ten biggest clones take up roughly a sixth. This clonotype was seen at least ten times. Its specificity is unknown. Germline-derived CDR1 and CDR2 are LGHNA and YNFKEQ. With 3 bases clipped from V and 4 bases from J, the junction kept 15 bases outside the gene matches. The CDR3 runs 18 residues. This sequence joins TRBV4-2 and TRBJ1-2; 9 nucleotides align to TRBD1. The specimen was PBMCs, collected roughly 20 days after the first yellow fever vaccination. This receptor was identified in a man between 18 and 29 years old who received the YFV17D yellow fever vaccine. CDR3 DNA: TGTGCCAGCAGCCATGACCGGGACAGGGCGACGAACGGCTATGGCTACACCTTC. This gives the protein CASSHDRDRATNGYGYTF.